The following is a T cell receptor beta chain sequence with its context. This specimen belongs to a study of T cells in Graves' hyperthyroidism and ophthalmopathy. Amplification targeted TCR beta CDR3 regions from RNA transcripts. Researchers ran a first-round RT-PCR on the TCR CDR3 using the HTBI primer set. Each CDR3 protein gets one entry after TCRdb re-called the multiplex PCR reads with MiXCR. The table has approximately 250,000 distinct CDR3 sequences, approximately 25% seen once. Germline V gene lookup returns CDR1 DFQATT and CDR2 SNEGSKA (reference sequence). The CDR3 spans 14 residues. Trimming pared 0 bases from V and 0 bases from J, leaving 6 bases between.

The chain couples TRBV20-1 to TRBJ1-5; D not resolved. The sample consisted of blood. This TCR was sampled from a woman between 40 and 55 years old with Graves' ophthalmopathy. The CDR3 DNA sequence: TGCAGTGCTAGAGATCGGGTTAGCAATCAGCCCCAGCATTTT. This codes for CSARDRVSNQPQHF.